This TCR beta chain is from a study of blood T cell repertoires in COVID-19 (dated by TCRdb to about 2020). In terms of the full investigation: Collaborator samples came from the United States, Italy and Spain and covered acute and convalescent phases of COVID-19. Where HLA class I and class II types were available, the types were taken from metadata supplied by the sample provider, not from assay-based typing. The material from the prospective study consisted of cDNA or gDNA derived from T cells, B-cell-depleted T cells, or PBMCs. Samples came from the ongoing ImmuneRACE study (first 160 participants) plus 1,254 subjects from 6 global collaborators. Deeply sampled blood TCRbeta repertoires from subjects exposed to, actively infected with, or recovered from COVID-19 were included in the dataset. The sample metadata nearly always contained a de-identified subject ID, COVID-19 status, age in years and sex. The repertoires were released in a freely available public database meant as a resource for research on the immune response to SARS-CoV-2. Study-wide conclusions, independent of this receptor: The quantity of clinical and demographic metadata differed by source and by participant and was supplied without curation.

Comments on this clone: The clone's antigen remains unknown. Base quality data are lacking; no much larger clone is found one base away.

TCRbeta CDR3 regions were amplified from genomic DNA using the immunoSEQ Assay, a bias-controlled multiplex PCR. Turning to the authors' computational methods: Nucleated cell counts per sample were estimated from amplification of reference gene primers within the assay. To quantify the absolute abundance of each unique TCRbeta CDR3 rearrangement, sequence reads were collapsed and filtered. For each sample, productive Simpson clonality was calculated as the square root of Simpson's diversity index across productive rearrangements. TCRdb holds this immuneACCESS table with in-frame rearrangements only. Some clones are missing; in checked studies, unresolved V genes explain under half, and the rest has no known cause. Clonal size and the V and J genes are those of that table, whereas D and trimming came from the DNA. The sample table contains almost 40,000 clones; only one count was recorded for around 83% of them. Of the sample, over 3.5% falls within the top ten clones.

The CDR3 spans 13 residues, from the cysteine through the phenylalanine. CDR3 DNA is the only sequence kept; it has 39 bases, read in frame from the first base. The germline V gene encodes CDR1 MDHEN and CDR2 SYDVKM. V is shortened by 2 bases, J by 6 bases, and the region joining them spans 8 bases. The collaborating institutions used their own protocols to collect whole blood in K2EDTA tubes. For TCRbeta analysis, collaborators shipped samples in one of three forms: frozen whole blood, isolated PBMCs, or DNA extracted from either of those sample types. Rearrangement joined TRBV28 to TRBJ1-5, with the D gene not confidently named. The sequenced material came from peripheral blood. This receptor was taken from a man aged 55 to 69 with acute or convalescent COVID-19. The CDR3 protein: CASSLIGPQPQHF. In nucleotide form, the sequence is TGTGCCAGCAGTTTAATTGGGCCTCAGCCCCAGCATTTT.